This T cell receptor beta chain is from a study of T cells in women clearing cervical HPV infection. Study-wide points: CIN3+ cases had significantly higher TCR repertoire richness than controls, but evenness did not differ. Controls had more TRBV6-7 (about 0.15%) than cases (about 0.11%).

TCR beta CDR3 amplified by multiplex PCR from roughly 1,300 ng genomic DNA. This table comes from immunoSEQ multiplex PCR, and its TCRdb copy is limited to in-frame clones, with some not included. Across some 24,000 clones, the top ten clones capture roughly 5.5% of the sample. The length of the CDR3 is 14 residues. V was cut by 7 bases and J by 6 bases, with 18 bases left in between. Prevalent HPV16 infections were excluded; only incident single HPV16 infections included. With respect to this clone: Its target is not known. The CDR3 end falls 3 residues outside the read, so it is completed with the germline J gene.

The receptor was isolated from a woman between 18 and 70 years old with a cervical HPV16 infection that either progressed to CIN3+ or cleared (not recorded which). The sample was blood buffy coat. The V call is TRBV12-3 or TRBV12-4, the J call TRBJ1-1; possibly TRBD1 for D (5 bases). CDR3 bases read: TGTGCCAGCACCTCCATCGGGGGGGTCTCTGAA. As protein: CASTSIGGVSE. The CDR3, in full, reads CASTSIGGVSEAFF.